These 7 T cell receptor beta chains originate from one sample sequenced in a study of early T cells in non-severe SARS-CoV-2 infection. Via MiXCR, TCRdb re-called the 5' RACE reads, giving one row per CDR3 protein. The data contain about 33,000 distinct CDR3 sequences, around 7% of them singletons. Sequenced: whole blood. The receptor set was obtained from an adult who was a healthcare worker with PCR-confirmed SARS-CoV-2 infection or an uninfected control (not recorded which).

This clonotype was seen many times. J is TRBJ1-5 and V is TRBV12-3 or TRBV12-4; the D gene is possibly TRBD1 (5 bases). The CDR3 consists of 13 residues. The V end lost 6 bases, the J end lost 6 bases, and 12 bases lay between the germline ends. The CDR3 DNA follows: TGTGCCAGCAGGGTGGGGGGAGGTCAGCCCCAGCATTTT. Translated: CASRVGGGQPQHF.

This clonotype was seen many times. V usage is TRBV11-2 and J usage is TRBJ1-2; D remains unclear. Trimming took off 6 bases at V and 8 bases at J, with 19 bases between the two ends. Germline CDR1 reads SGHAT; CDR2 reads FQNNGV. The CDR3 is made up of 14 amino acids. Here the CDR3 DNA reads TGTGCCAGCAGTCTAACTGTGGTGGCTAGCGGCTACACCTTC. Translated, it gives CASSLTVVASGYTF.

This clonotype was found many times. The rearrangement uses TRBV6-1 and TRBJ2-7; TRBD1 or TRBD2 may be the D gene (6 bases each). The CDR3 has 16 amino acids. Germline values: CDR1 MNHNS, CDR2 SASEGT. The V end was cut by 1 base, the J end by 2 bases, with 15 bases between. The CDR3 DNA sequence: TGTGCCAGCAGTGAAGGGGGGGCAGGGTCCACCTACGAGCAGTACTTC. Amino acids: CASSEGGAGSTYEQYF.

This clonotype was seen at least ten times. The gene calls are TRBV20-1 and TRBJ2-7, with 7 bases fitting TRBD2. CDR1 and CDR2 (germline): DFQATT, SNEGSKA (reference sequence). The CDR3 has 13 amino acids. J was trimmed by 1 base and V by 6 bases; bases with no gene match: 6. Here the CDR3 reads CSALADLSYEQYF. CDR3 nucleotides: TGCAGTGCCCTAGCGGATTTATCCTACGAGCAGTACTTC.

This clonotype was observed many times. The chain combines TRBV27 with TRBJ1-5; no clear D gene. The CDR3 has 15 residues. Looked up from germline, CDR1 is MNHEY and CDR2 is SMNVEV (reference sequence). V lost 3 bases to trimming and J lost 0 bases, with 9 bases between them. In DNA, the CDR3 is TGTGCCAGCAGTTTTTATGGGGTTAGCAATCAGCCCCAGCATTTT. It is translated as CASSFYGVSNQPQHF.

This clonotype was counted at least ten times. The chain is built from TRBV28 and TRBJ1-1; possibly TRBD1 for D (6 bases). Per the germline V gene, CDR1 is MDHEN and CDR2 is SYDVKM. The V and J ends lost 7 bases and 2 bases respectively, with 17 bases between them. CDR3 length equals 15 residues. The DNA of the CDR3 is TGTGCCAGCACCAGGCGGGGGCCAGGTAACACTGAAGCTTTCTTT. Amino acids: CASTRRGPGNTEAFF.

This clonotype appeared many times. The rearrangement links TRBV20-1 to TRBJ2-2; either TRBD1 or TRBD2 may fit D (5 bases each). The V gene lost 4 bases and the J gene lost 0 bases, with 12 bases spanning the gap. The germline CDR1 and CDR2 sequences are DFQATT and SNEGSKA (reference sequence). The CDR3 covers 15 residues. CDR3 in DNA: TGCAGTGCTACACCGGGACCGACGAACACCGGGGAGCTGTTTTTT. Protein: CSATPGPTNTGELFF.